Described below is a single TCR beta chain sequence and its context. The antigen is undetermined. The PCR had 60 Vbeta and 13 Jbeta primers. Profiled with immunoSEQ multiplex PCR; TCRdb holds only in-frame clones, not every one. The sample lists some 130,000 clones; roughly 80% were seen once. Germline V gene lookup returns CDR1 MDHEN and CDR2 SYDVKM. The CDR3 consists of 13 residues. V dropped 6 bases and J dropped 4 bases, with 12 bases sitting between them. These data come from a study of cytomegalovirus exposure and HLA in healthy donors. Study outcomes and limitations: Some V segments, including TRBV6-2 and TRBV6-3, were excluded as indistinguishable.

The sample consisted of PBMCs. The clonotype comes from a man under 40 in good health and CMV-seronegative. The chain is built from TRBV28 and TRBJ1-2; possibly TRBD1 for D (5 bases). The CDR3 protein is CASSPRGLYGYTF. CDR3 nucleotides: TGTGCCAGCAGCCCGAGGGGACTCTATGGCTACACCTTC.